This record concerns one T cell receptor (beta chain) sequence. Its target is unknown. Measured with immunoSEQ multiplex PCR; TCRdb has only the in-frame clones, and not every one. The table lists tens of thousands of clones, 85% to 95% of them singletons, with about 4.5% in the top ten. Germline CDR1 is LGHNA and CDR2 is YSLEER. Unmatched junction bases numbered 6, after V lost 3 bases and J lost 1 base. This CDR3 spans 16 amino acids. These data come from a study of cytomegalovirus exposure and HLA in healthy donors. The donors were part of the validation cohort, which consisted of some 120 subjects and was separate from the first cohort of around 620 subjects. General observations from the study: As was reported, the classifier diagnosed cytomegalovirus status with high specificity and sensitivity. Confirmation was obtained in vitro that a few CMV-associated chains are specific for CMV antigens.

The V and J genes are TRBV4-3 and TRBJ2-7, with 10 positions matching TRBD2. Sequencing input: PBMCs. This receptor was obtained from a young man in good health and CMV-seropositive. The CDR3 protein is CASSQARTSGSYEQYF. CDR3 DNA sequence: TGCGCCAGCAGCCAGGCCAGGACTAGCGGATCCTACGAGCAGTACTTC.